One sample yielded the 28 T cell receptor beta chains listed below, sequenced in a study of T cell responses to AZD1222 COVID-19 vaccine (dated by TCRdb to the early 2020s). The time point label of this sample denotes: baseline before first vaccination. The library relied on the immunoSEQ multiplex PCR assay. TCRdb limited this immuneACCESS table to in-frame rearrangements with V and J called. A share of clones is missing; checked studies link under half to unresolved V genes, and the rest is unexplained. The sample table shows about 110,000 clones, and around 87% are seen once. The ten largest clonotypes hold 4.5% to 6.5% of the sample. The source was peripheral blood, collected on day 0 of AZD1222 vaccination. These receptors were collected from an adult in good health.

In this sample, this clone turned up once. The gene calls are TRBV2 and TRBJ2-7; no reliable D call. Trimming took 11 bases from V and 6 from J, leaving 14 bases between them. Germline CDR1 and CDR2: SNHLY and FYNNEI. This CDR3 has 11 residues. The CDR3 sequence: CAAAITSEQYF. DNA of the CDR3: TGTGCCGCAGCCATCACCTCCGAGCAGTACTTC.

The chain carries TRBV19 and TRBJ2-1; 10 nucleotides agree with TRBD2. Unmatched junction bases numbered 6, after V lost 5 bases and J lost 5 bases. The V gene's germline CDR1 is LNHDA and CDR2 SQIVND (reference sequence). This CDR3 is built from 15 residues. CDR3 region: CASSVLAGMDNEQFF. The DNA of the CDR3 is TGTGCCAGTAGTGTACTAGCGGGGATGGACAATGAGCAGTTCTTC.

J is TRBJ1-3 and V is TRBV7-9; D remains ambiguous. V was trimmed by 0 bases and J by 4 bases, leaving 7 bases between them. Per germline, CDR1 SEHNR and CDR2 FQNEAQ (reference sequence). The CDR3 loop spans 14 amino acids. Here the CDR3 reads CASSLAVRGNTIYF. The CDR3 DNA reads TGTGCCAGCAGCTTAGCTGTCAGGGGAAACACCATATATTTT.

Details on this clone: At one of its ends the junction is not consistent with the germline gene, which may arise from a read error. The chain recombines TRBV3-1 (or the pseudogene TRBV3-2) with TRBJ2-3, with TRBD2 matching over 8 bases. CDR3 size: 12 residues. Germline-derived CDR1 and CDR2 are LGHDT and YNNKEL (reference sequence). The CDR3 sequence: CASSPLAGPVDF. The CDR3 coding sequence is TGTGCCAGCAGCCCCCTAGCGGGCCCGGTGGATTTT.

The chain joins TRBV28 to TRBJ1-4; D is unresolved. Germline loops: CDR1 MDHEN, CDR2 SYDVKM. V dropped 4 bases and J dropped 5 bases, with 11 bases sitting between them. The CDR3 consists of 14 residues. The CDR3 sequence: CASSWGIPNEKLFF. The CDR3 bases are TGTGCCAGCAGTTGGGGTATACCGAATGAAAAACTGTTTTTT.

The J gene is TRBJ1-2, the V gene TRBV19; 10 nucleotides match TRBD1. The CDR3 covers 15 residues. In germline, CDR1 is LNHDA, CDR2 SQIVND (reference sequence). With 4 bases clipped from V and 4 bases from J, the junction kept 6 bases outside the gene matches. CDR3 sequence (DNA): TGTGCCAGTAGTAAAGACAGGGGGCGAACCTATGGCTACACCTTC. Its translation is CASSKDRGRTYGYTF.

The chain has TRBV5-1 and TRBJ1-2; 8 bases are a match to TRBD1. V shed 4 bases, J shed 4 bases, and the junction held 6 bases outside the gene matches. This CDR3 has 14 amino acids. The germline CDR1 and CDR2 sequences are SGHRS and YFSETQ. CDR3 DNA sequence: TGCGCCAGCAGCCCCCGACAGGGGTCCTATGGCTACACCTTC. It codes for CASSPRQGSYGYTF.

V is TRBV7-2 and J is TRBJ2-5; no clear D gene. The germline V gene has CDR1 SGHTA and CDR2 FQGNSA. This CDR3 spans 15 amino acids. V lost 0 bases, J lost 2 bases, and 10 bases lay in between. CDR3 sequence (DNA): TGTGCCAGCAGCTTAGCCCAGGTGCTACAAGAGACCCAGTACTTC. Its protein is CASSLAQVLQETQYF.

This clone came up many times. The chain uses TRBV9 and TRBJ2-2; the match to TRBD2 covers 8 bases. The germline gives CDR1 SGDLS, CDR2 YYNGEE. The CDR3 sequence is 16 residues long. With 3 bases clipped from V and 0 bases from J, the junction kept 4 bases outside the gene matches. The CDR3 protein is CASSALAAANTGELFF. In DNA form, the CDR3 reads TGTGCCAGCAGCGCACTAGCGGCCGCGAACACCGGGGAGCTGTTTTTT.

V usage is TRBV7-6 and J usage is TRBJ2-7; 13 positions match TRBD2. V shed 5 bases and J 6 bases; nucleotides not matched to a gene: 10. Germline CDR1 is SGHVS and CDR2 is FNYEAQ. The CDR3 extends over 16 amino acids. This CDR3 reads CASSPVGGTSGVEQYF. The DNA of the CDR3 is TGTGCCAGCAGCCCCGTAGGGGGGACTAGCGGGGTCGAGCAGTACTTC. The full variable domain, with the rest looked up from reference TRBV7-6 and TRBJ2-7, is GAGVSQSPRYKVTKRGQDVALRCDPISGHVSLYWYRQALGQGPEFLTYFNYEAQQDKSGLPNDRFSAERPEGSISTLTIQRTEQRDSAMYRCASSPVGGTSGVEQYFGPGTRLTVT.

The genes are TRBV28 and TRBJ2-5, with 11 bases matching TRBD2. This CDR3 has 16 residues. The germline gives CDR1 MDHEN, CDR2 SYDVKM. V lost 7 bases and J lost 5; bases outside the gene matches: 12. The CDR3 loop is CASNQMTSGEWETQYF. The CDR3 DNA follows: TGTGCCAGCAACCAGATGACTAGCGGGGAGTGGGAGACCCAGTACTTC.

Details on this clone: Different DNA sequences within this sample yield the same CDR3. The genes are TRBV29-1 and TRBJ1-2; D gene unclear. The germline V gene has CDR1 SQVTM and CDR2 ANQGSEA. V lost 3 bases and J lost 1, with 6 bases in between. The CDR3 runs to 12 residues. In nucleotides, the CDR3 is TGCAGCGTTGAGGGCAGTAACTATGGCTACACCTTC. Translating gives CSVEGSNYGYTF.

J is TRBJ2-1 and V is TRBV24-1; no clear D gene. V lost 4 bases, J lost 5 bases, and 17 bases lay in between. Germline V gives CDR1 KGHDR, CDR2 SFDVKD. This CDR3 comprises 16 residues. As DNA, the CDR3 is TGTGCCACCAGTGAGGCGAGCCCGGATTCTCACAATGAGCAGTTCTTC. It encodes CATSEASPDSHNEQFF.

The rearrangement uses TRBV7-9 and TRBJ1-1, with no clear D. This CDR3 is 14 amino acids long. V lost 1 base, J lost 1 base, and 7 bases lay in between. Germline-derived CDR1 and CDR2 are SEHNR and FQNEAQ (reference sequence). The CDR3 DNA is TGTGCCAGCAGCTTAGATTGGGGGAACACTGAAGCTTTCTTT. Translating gives CASSLDWGNTEAFF.

The chain is built from TRBV7-3 and TRBJ2-1, with 8 positions matching TRBD2. The CDR3 sequence is 14 residues long. Losses at the gene ends were 5 bases for V and 6 bases for J; bases not matched to a gene: 6. CDR1 and CDR2 (germline): SGHTA, FQGTGA. DNA of the CDR3: TGTGCCAGCAGCAAGGGACTAGAGTTCAATGAGCAGTTCTTC. This translates into CASSKGLEFNEQFF.

CDR3 in amino acids: CASRRSGLETEQFF. The CDR3 DNA sequence: TGTGCCAGCAGGCGATCGGGCCTCGAGACTGAGCAGTTCTTC. V is TRBV3-1 (or the pseudogene TRBV3-2) and J is TRBJ2-1; unclear D gene. From germline, CDR1 is LGHDT and CDR2 YNNKEL (reference sequence). This CDR3 region has 14 residues. Trimming left V 6 bases short and J 9 bases short, with 18 bases between.

This clone was counted only a few times. The chain employs TRBV28 and TRBJ1-2; D is perhaps TRBD1 (5 bases). Trimming shortened V by 7 bases and J by 4 bases, and 16 bases separated the two germline ends. Germline V gene lookup returns CDR1 MDHEN and CDR2 SYDVKM. CDR3 size: 14 residues. DNA of the CDR3: TGTGCCAGCACGGTTGGGGGGGACTTCTATGGCTACACCTTC. Translated, it gives CASTVGGDFYGYTF.

This CDR3 reads CASSLEVGGSYEQYF. DNA for the CDR3: TGTGCCAGCAGCTTAGAAGTGGGCGGATCCTACGAGCAGTACTTC. The gene calls are TRBV7-8 and TRBJ2-7, with D unresolved. Deletions cut 1 base from V and 1 base from J, with 11 bases between. CDR3 length: 15 residues. The V gene's germline CDR1 is SGHVS and CDR2 FQNEAQ.

The chain employs TRBV5-1 and TRBJ1-1; no clear D gene. Trimming cost V 4 bases and J 1 base, with 17 bases left between them. The CDR3 length is 16 residues. CDR1 and CDR2 from the germline V gene are SGHRS and YFSETQ. CDR3 nucleotides: TGCGCCAGCAGCCGCGTCGTGGGGTCAAGGAACACTGAAGCTTTCTTT. This encodes CASSRVVGSRNTEAFF.

The chain is built from TRBV24-1 and TRBJ1-1; D unclear. The CDR3 consists of 15 residues. Per germline, CDR1 KGHDR and CDR2 SFDVKD. Trimming shortened V by 2 bases and J by 3 bases, and 12 bases separated the two germline ends. Here the CDR3 reads CATSDSSFEYTEAFF. The CDR3, as DNA: TGTGCCACCAGTGATTCGAGCTTCGAGTACACTGAAGCTTTCTTT.

The rearrangement joins TRBV6-5 to TRBJ1-3; no definite D call. The CDR3 spans 12 residues. Trimming took off 4 bases at V and 7 bases at J, with 8 bases between the two ends. Germline V gene sequence: CDR1 MNHEY, CDR2 SVGAGI. Here the CDR3 reads CASSSSSNTIYF. The CDR3 coding sequence is TGTGCCAGCAGTTCTAGCTCGAACACCATATATTTT.

Here the CDR3 reads CASSSGGGRRGYTF. CDR3 bases: TGCGCCAGCAGCTCAGGGGGAGGGAGACGTGGCTACACCTTC. V is TRBV4-1 and J is TRBJ1-2; 7 nucleotides match TRBD1. The length of the CDR3 is 14 residues. The germline CDR1 and CDR2 sequences are MGHRA and YSYEKL. V was clipped by 5 bases and J by 7 bases; unmatched bases: 10.

The chain employs TRBV30 and TRBJ1-3; D not resolved. Germline values: CDR1 GTSNPN, CDR2 SVGIG (reference sequence). The CDR3 contains 13 residues. The V end lost 4 bases, the J end lost 1 base, and 8 bases lay between the germline ends. CDR3 residues: CAWIKWSGNTIYF. CDR3 in DNA: TGTGCCTGGATAAAATGGTCTGGAAACACCATATATTTT.

The chain couples TRBV7-2 to TRBJ1-1; D not certain. Trimming took off 5 bases at V and 10 bases at J, with 14 bases between the two ends. Germline CDR1 is SGHTA and CDR2 is FQGNSA. CDR3 size: 12 residues. The CDR3 DNA follows: TGTGCCAGCAGCGCCTTACTCGCATCAGCTTTCTTT. This encodes CASSALLASAFF. Looking up the rest from reference TRBV7-2 and TRBJ1-1 gives the full variable domain: GAGVSQSPSNKVTEKGKDVELRCDPISGHTALYWYRQSLGQGLEFLIYFQGNSAPDKSGLPSDRFSAERTGGSVSTLTIQRTQQEDSAVYLCASSALLASAFFGQGTRLTVV.

This clone was seen a handful of times. The rearrangement links TRBV7-2 to TRBJ2-5; 12 nucleotides line up with TRBD1. V shed 5 bases and J 4 bases; nucleotides not matched to a gene: 11. This CDR3 is built from 17 residues. Per germline, CDR1 SGHTA and CDR2 FQGNSA. Here the CDR3 DNA reads TGTGCCAGCAGCCTCGGGACAGGGGGCGGATTTCCAGAGACCCAGTACTTC. It translates to CASSLGTGGGFPETQYF.

This chain links TRBV4-3 with TRBJ2-7; D unclear. Between the trimmed V and J ends, which lost 0 bases and 0 bases, there was a span of 9 bases. The length of the CDR3 is 15 residues. Per germline, CDR1 LGHNA and CDR2 YSLEER. In nucleotides, the CDR3 is TGCGCCAGCAGCCAAGATCACGGCCCCTCCTACGAGCAGTACTTC. Translated, it gives CASSQDHGPSYEQYF.

The chain has TRBV9 and TRBJ2-1, with 13 bases matching TRBD2. Per the germline V gene, CDR1 is SGDLS and CDR2 is YYNGEE. The CDR3 extends over 16 amino acids. V gave up 3 bases and J gave up 6 bases; unmatched junction bases: 6. CDR3 in amino acids: CASSGLLAGGLNEQFF. The DNA for the CDR3 is TGTGCCAGCAGCGGACTACTAGCGGGGGGGCTCAATGAGCAGTTCTTC.

The chain is built from TRBV20-1 and TRBJ1-2, with D maybe TRBD1 (5 bases). The germline gives CDR1 DFQATT, CDR2 SNEGSKA (reference sequence). Trimming removed 1 base at V and 8 bases at J, with 8 bases between. This CDR3 has 11 amino acids. The DNA for the CDR3 is TGCAGTGCTAGAGGGGGCGGGGGCTACACCTTC. Protein sequence: CSARGGGGYTF.